This T cell receptor beta chain was identified in a study of identical twins. CDR3 length equals 17 residues. The V gene's germline CDR1 is SGHTA and CDR2 FQGNSA. With 5 bases removed from V and 0 bases from J, the gap between germline ends came to 17 bases. Each CDR3 protein is one row after TCRdb ran MiXCR on the 5' RACE reads. The sample holds approximately 1.8 million distinct CDR3 sequences, about 32% seen once. Sequencing input: cord blood. The J gene is TRBJ2-1, the V gene TRBV7-2; tentatively, D is TRBD2 (7 bases). The TCR originated in a newborn girl in good health. As DNA, the CDR3 is TGTGCCAGCAGCCTAGTTGGCGGGGGCCGCTCCTACAATGAGCAGTTCTTC. Translation gives CASSLVGGGRSYNEQFF.